A selection of T cell receptor beta chains follows, all from one sample in a study of post-analysis software for immune sequencing data. TCRdb independently ran MiXCR on the PCR reads; one entry per CDR3 protein. The repertoire includes 700,000 to 800,000 distinct CDR3 sequences, roughly 27% of them detected once, and about 0.5% sits in the top ten. The sample was blood. The receptors here all came from a girl aged 5-17 years with multiple sclerosis. Both conserved end residues are part of each CDR3. Each record gives: clone size, V gene, D gene, J gene, CDR3 DNA, CDR3 protein. The D gene is left open where the match is weak. The size of a clone is reported for some rows only, either as once, few or many, or as a class for expanded clones.

size: -
V: TRBV20-1
D: -
J: TRBJ1-4
DNA: TGCAGTGCTAGAGATGGGGGAATCGGCGAAAAACTGTTTTTT
CDR3: CSARDGGIGEKLFF

size: -
V: TRBV4-3
D: -
J: TRBJ2-6
DNA: TGCGCCAGCAGCCAAGTTCGGGGAACTGGGGCCAACGTCCTGACTTTC
CDR3: CASSQVRGTGANVLTF

size: -
V: TRBV10-1
D: -
J: TRBJ1-4
DNA: TGCGCCAGCGGACAAGGGGAAAAACTGTTTTTT
CDR3: CASGQGEKLFF

size: few
V: TRBV20-1
D: TRBD2
J: TRBJ2-1
DNA: TGCAGTGCTAGAGACCTAGCGGGAGAGGCCAATGAGCAGTTCTTC
CDR3: CSARDLAGEANEQFF

size: -
V: TRBV5-1
D: -
J: TRBJ2-7
DNA: TGCGCCAGCAGCTGGGGAACAGGACAGCGATCCTACGAGCAGTACTTC
CDR3: CASSWGTGQRSYEQYF

size: -
V: TRBV6-5
D: -
J: TRBJ2-7
DNA: TGTGCCAGCAGTTTGATACAGAACTACGAGCAGTACTTC
CDR3: CASSLIQNYEQYF

size: many
V: TRBV15
D: TRBD1
J: TRBJ2-5
DNA: TGTGCCACCAGCAGAGGCGACAGGGACCAAGAGACCCAGTACTTC
CDR3: CATSRGDRDQETQYF

size: few
V: TRBV29-1
D: TRBD1
J: TRBJ1-4
DNA: TGCAGCGTTGGAGGGGACAGGGTCGGAAAACTGTTTTTT
CDR3: CSVGGDRVGKLFF

size: few
V: TRBV2
D: -
J: TRBJ1-5
DNA: TGTGCCAGCAGTGATTGGGCAGGGAATCAGCCCCAGCATTTT
CDR3: CASSDWAGNQPQHF

size: -
V: TRBV28
D: -
J: TRBJ2-3
DNA: TGTGCCAGCAGTCGGGGGCAGAGCGGATACACAGATACGCAGTATTTT
CDR3: CASSRGQSGYTDTQYF

size: few
V: TRBV7-2
D: TRBD2
J: TRBJ2-6
DNA: TGTGCCAGCAGCATACTAGCGGGGGTGTCTGGGGCCAACGTCCTGACTTTC
CDR3: CASSILAGVSGANVLTF

size: few
V: TRBV27
D: -
J: TRBJ1-4
DNA: TGTGCCAGCACCGGAGCTGGGGGGAGGGGTGAAAAACTGTTTTTT
CDR3: CASTGAGGRGEKLFF

size: -
V: TRBV11-2
D: -
J: TRBJ2-1
DNA: TGTGCCAGCAGCTCCCCTGCTCTGTGGCAGCCCTCCTACAATGAGCAGTTCTTC
CDR3: CASSSPALWQPSYNEQFF

size: -
V: TRBV6-5
D: -
J: TRBJ2-2
DNA: TGTGCCAGCAGTTACTCGATAGTAGGGGTTAGCACCGGGGAGCTGTTTTTT
CDR3: CASSYSIVGVSTGELFF

size: few
V: TRBV29-1
D: TRBD1
J: TRBJ2-7
DNA: TGCAGCGTTGAAAGTTCCCGGCAGGGACAGTACGAGCAGTACTTC
CDR3: CSVESSRQGQYEQYF

size: -
V: TRBV20-1
D: -
J: TRBJ1-2
DNA: TGCAGTGCTACCGCTTCCAGGGGAAACTATGGCTACACCTTC
CDR3: CSATASRGNYGYTF

size: -
V: TRBV7-9
D: -
J: TRBJ2-2
DNA: TGTGCCAGCTTAAGCGACACCGGGGAGCTGTTTTTT
CDR3: CASLSDTGELFF

size: -
V: TRBV7-9
D: TRBD2
J: TRBJ2-3
DNA: TGTGCCAGCAGCCCTACTAGCGGGACTTCCACAGATACGCAGTATTTT
CDR3: CASSPTSGTSTDTQYF

size: -
V: TRBV2
D: TRBD1
J: TRBJ2-4
DNA: TGTGCCAGCAGTACCGGGACAGGGATAGCCAAAAACATTCAGTACTTC
CDR3: CASSTGTGIAKNIQYF

size: -
V: TRBV11-3
D: -
J: TRBJ1-1
DNA: TGTGCCAGCAGCTTAGGCAGCCAAACTGAAGCTTTCTTT
CDR3: CASSLGSQTEAFF

size: -
V: TRBV19
D: TRBD1
J: TRBJ2-3
DNA: TGTGCCAGTAGCACGACACAGGGGGCGGGAGATACGCAGTATTTT
CDR3: CASSTTQGAGDTQYF

size: few
V: TRBV5-1
D: -
J: TRBJ2-7
DNA: TGCGCCAGCAGCTTGGCGAGGGGCCGGGAGCAGTACTTC
CDR3: CASSLARGREQYF

size: few
V: TRBV6-5
D: -
J: TRBJ2-7
DNA: TGTGCCAGCGTCCCTCCGGGATTAAACGAGCAGTACTTC
CDR3: CASVPPGLNEQYF

size: -
V: TRBV7-6
D: -
J: TRBJ1-1
DNA: TGTGCCAGCAGCTTAGATAGGTACGCTGGCACTGAAGCTTTCTTT
CDR3: CASSLDRYAGTEAFF

size: few
V: TRBV24-1
D: TRBD1
J: TRBJ1-4
DNA: TGTGCCACCAGTGCAATGGGACAGGGTGCAACTAATGAAAAACTGTTTTTT
CDR3: CATSAMGQGATNEKLFF

size: -
V: TRBV7-6
D: -
J: TRBJ2-5
DNA: TGTGCCAGCAGCCCAACGGTCGGGGGTGTATCGGAGACCCAGTACTTC
CDR3: CASSPTVGGVSETQYF

size: few
V: TRBV15
D: -
J: TRBJ1-2
DNA: TGTGCCACCAGCAGAGGCCCCGGCGAGGGCTACACCTTC
CDR3: CATSRGPGEGYTF